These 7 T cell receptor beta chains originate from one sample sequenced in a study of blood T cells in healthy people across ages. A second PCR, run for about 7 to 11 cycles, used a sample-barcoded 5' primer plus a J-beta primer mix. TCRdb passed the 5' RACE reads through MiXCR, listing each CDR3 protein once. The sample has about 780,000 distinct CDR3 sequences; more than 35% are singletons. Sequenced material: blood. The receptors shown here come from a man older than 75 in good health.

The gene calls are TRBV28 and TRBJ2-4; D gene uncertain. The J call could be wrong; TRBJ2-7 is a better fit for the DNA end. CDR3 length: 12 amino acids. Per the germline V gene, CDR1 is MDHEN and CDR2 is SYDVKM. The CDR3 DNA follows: TGTGCCAGCAGTAGGGATGCCTACGAGCAGTACTTC. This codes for CASSRDAYEQYF.

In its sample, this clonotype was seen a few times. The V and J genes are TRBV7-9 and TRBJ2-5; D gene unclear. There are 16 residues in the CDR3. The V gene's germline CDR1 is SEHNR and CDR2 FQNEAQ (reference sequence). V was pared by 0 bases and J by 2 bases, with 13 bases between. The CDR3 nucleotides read TGTGCCAGCAGCTTAGCGCAAGCAGTTCTTCAAGAGACCCAGTACTTC. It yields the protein CASSLAQAVLQETQYF. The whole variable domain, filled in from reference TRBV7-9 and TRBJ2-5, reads DTGVSQNPRHKITKRGQNVTFRCDPISEHNRLYWYRQTLGQGPEFLTYFQNEAQLEKSRLLSDRFSAERPKGSFSTLEIQRTEQGDSAMYLCASSLAQAVLQETQYFGPGTRLLVL.

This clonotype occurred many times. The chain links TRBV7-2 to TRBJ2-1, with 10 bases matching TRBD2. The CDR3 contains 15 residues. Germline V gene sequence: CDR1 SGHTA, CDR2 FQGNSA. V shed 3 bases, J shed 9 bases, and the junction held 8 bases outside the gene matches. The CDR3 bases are TGTGCCAGCAGCTTTAACCTAGCGGGAGAAACTGAGCAGTTCTTC. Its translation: CASSFNLAGETEQFF.

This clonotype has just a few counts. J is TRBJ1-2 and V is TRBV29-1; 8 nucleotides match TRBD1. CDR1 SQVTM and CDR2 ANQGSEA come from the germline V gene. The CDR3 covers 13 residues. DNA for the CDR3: TGCGTCTCGACAGGGGCGACTTCCTATGGCTACACCTTC. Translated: CVSTGATSYGYTF.

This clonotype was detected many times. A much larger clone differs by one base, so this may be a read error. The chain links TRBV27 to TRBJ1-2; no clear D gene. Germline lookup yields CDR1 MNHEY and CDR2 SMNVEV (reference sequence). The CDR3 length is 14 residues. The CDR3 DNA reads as TGTGCCAGCAGTGTATCGCGCAGGTCCTATGGCTACACCTTC. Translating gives CASSVSRRSYGYTF.

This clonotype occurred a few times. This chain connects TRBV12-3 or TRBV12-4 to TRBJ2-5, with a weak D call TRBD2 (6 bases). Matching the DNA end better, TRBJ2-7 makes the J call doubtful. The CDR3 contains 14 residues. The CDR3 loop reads CASSPPTGVNEQYF. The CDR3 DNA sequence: TGTGCCAGCAGTCCCCCCACGGGAGTAAACGAGCAGTACTTC.

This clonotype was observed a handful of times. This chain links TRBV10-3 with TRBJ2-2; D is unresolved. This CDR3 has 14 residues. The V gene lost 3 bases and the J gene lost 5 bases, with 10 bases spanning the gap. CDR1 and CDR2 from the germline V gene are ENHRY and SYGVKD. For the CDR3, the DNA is TGTGCCATCAGTGACGCCCAGAGGACCGGGGAGCTGTTTTTT. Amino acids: CAISDAQRTGELFF.